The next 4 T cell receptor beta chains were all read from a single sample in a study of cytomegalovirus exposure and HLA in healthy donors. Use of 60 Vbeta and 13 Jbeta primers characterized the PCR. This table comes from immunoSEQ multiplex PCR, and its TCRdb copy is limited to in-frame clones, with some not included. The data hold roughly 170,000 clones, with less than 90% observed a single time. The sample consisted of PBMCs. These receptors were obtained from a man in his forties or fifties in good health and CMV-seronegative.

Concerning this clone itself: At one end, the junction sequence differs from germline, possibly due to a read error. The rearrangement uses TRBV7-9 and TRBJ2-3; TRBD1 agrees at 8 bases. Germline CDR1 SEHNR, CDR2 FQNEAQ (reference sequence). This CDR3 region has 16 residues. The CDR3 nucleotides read TGTTCCAGCAGCTCTCAGGGGGCTTTGGGCACAGATACGCAGTATTTT. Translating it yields CSSSSQGALGTDTQYF.

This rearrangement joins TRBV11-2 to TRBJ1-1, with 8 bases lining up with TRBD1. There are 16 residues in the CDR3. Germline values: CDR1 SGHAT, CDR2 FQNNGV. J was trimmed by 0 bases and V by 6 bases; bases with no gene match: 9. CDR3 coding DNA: TGTGCCAGCAGTCTCCGGGACAGGCTTATGAACACTGAAGCTTTCTTT. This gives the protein CASSLRDRLMNTEAFF.

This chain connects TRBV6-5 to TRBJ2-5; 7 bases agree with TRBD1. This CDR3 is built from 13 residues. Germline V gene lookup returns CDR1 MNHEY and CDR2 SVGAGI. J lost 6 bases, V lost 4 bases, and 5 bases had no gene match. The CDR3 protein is CASSLTGFKTQYF. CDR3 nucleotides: TGTGCCAGCAGTTTGACAGGGTTTAAGACCCAGTACTTC.

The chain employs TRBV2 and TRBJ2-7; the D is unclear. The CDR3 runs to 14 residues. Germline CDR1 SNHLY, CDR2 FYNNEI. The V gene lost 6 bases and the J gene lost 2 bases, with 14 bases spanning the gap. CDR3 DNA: TGTGCCAGCAGGAAACTTTTTCTGGCCTACGAGCAGTACTTC. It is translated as CASRKLFLAYEQYF.